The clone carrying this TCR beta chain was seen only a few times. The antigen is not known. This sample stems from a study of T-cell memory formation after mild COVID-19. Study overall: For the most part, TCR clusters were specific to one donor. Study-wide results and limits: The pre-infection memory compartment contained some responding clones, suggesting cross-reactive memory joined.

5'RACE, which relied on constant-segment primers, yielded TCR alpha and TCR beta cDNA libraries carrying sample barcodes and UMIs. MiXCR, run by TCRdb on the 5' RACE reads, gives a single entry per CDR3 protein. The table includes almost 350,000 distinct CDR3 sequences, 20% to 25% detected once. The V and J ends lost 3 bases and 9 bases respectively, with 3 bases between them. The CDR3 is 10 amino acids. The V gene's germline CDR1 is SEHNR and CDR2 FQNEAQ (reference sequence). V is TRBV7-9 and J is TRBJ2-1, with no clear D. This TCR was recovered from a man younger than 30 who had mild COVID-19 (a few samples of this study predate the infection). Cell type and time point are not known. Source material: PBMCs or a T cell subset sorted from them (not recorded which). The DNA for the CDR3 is TGTGCCAGCAGCTTTGGTGAGCAGTTCTTC. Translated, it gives CASSFGEQFF.